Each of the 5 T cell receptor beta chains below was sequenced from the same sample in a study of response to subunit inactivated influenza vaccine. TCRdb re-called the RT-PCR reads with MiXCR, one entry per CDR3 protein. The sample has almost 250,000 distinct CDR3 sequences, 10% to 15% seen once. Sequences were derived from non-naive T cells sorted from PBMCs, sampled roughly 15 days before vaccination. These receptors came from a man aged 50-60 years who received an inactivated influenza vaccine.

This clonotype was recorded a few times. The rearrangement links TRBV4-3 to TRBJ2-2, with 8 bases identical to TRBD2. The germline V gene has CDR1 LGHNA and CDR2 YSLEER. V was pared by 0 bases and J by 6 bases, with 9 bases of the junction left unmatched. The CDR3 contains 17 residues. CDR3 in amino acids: CASSQEKAGALSGELFF. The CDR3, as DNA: TGCGCCAGCAGCCAAGAAAAAGCGGGGGCGCTATCCGGGGAGCTGTTTTTT.

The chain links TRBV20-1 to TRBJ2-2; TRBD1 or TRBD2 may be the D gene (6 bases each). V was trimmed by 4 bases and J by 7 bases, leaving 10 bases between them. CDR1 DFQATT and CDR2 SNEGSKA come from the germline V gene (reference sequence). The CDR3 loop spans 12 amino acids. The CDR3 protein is CSANGGLGELFF. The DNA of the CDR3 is TGCAGTGCTAACGGGGGCCTCGGGGAGCTGTTTTTT.

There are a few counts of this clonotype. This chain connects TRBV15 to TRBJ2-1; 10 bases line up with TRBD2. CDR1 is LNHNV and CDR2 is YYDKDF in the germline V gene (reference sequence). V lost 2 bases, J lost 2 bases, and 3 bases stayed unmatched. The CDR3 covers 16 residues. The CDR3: CATSRLAGAAYNEQFF. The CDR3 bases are TGTGCCACCAGCAGACTAGCGGGGGCAGCCTACAATGAGCAGTTCTTC.

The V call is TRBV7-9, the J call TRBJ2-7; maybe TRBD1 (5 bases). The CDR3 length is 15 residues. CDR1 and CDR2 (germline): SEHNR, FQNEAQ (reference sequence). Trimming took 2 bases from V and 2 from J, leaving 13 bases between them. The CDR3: CASSLRGTQAYEQYF. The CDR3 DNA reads TGTGCCAGCAGCTTAAGGGGCACGCAGGCCTACGAGCAGTACTTC.

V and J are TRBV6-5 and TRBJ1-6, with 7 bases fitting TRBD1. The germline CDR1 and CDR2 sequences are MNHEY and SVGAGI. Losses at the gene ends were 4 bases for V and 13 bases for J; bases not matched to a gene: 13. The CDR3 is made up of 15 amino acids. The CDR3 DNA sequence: TGTGCCAGCAGTTCGAATGACAGGGTTTGGACTCCCCTCCACTTT. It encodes CASSSNDRVWTPLHF.